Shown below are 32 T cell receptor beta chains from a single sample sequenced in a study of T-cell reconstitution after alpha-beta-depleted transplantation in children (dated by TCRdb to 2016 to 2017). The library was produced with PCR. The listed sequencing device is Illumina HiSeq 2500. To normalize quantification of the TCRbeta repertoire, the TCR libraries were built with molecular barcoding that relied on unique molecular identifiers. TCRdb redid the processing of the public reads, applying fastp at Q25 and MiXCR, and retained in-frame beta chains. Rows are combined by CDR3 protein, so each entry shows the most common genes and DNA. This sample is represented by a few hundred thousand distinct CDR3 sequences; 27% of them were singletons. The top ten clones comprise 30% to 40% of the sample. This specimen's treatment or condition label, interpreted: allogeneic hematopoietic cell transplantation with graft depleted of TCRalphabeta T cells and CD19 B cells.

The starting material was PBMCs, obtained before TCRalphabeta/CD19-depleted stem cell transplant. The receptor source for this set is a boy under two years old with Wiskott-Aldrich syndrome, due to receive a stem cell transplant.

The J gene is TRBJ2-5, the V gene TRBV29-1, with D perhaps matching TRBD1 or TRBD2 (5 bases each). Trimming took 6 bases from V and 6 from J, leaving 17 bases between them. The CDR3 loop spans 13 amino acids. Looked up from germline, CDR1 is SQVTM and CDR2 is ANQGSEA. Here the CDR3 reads CSVDWGSTKTQYF. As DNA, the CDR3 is TGCAGCGTCGACTGGGGGTCAACGAAGACCCAGTACTTC.

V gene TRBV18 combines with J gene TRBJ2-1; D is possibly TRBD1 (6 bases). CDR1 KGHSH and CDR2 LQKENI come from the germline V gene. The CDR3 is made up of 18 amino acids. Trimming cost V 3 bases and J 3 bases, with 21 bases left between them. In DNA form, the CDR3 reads TGTGCCAGCTCACCCTGGACAGTCCGGGACCGAAGCTACAATGAGCAGTTCTTC. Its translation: CASSPWTVRDRSYNEQFF.

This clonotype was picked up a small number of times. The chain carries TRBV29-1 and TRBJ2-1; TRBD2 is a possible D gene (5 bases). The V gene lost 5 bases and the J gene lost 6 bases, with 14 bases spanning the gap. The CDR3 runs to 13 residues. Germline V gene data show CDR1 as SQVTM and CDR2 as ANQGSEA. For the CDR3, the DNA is TGCAGCGTTCCCCGGACTGGCACCAATGAGCAGTTCTTC. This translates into CSVPRTGTNEQFF.

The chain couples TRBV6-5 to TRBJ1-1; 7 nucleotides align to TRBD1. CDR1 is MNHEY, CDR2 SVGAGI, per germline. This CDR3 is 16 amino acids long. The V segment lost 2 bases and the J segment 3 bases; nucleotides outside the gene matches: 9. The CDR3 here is CASSYNLRGLYTEAFF. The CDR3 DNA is TGTGCCAGCAGTTACAATCTGAGGGGGCTGTACACTGAAGCTTTCTTT.

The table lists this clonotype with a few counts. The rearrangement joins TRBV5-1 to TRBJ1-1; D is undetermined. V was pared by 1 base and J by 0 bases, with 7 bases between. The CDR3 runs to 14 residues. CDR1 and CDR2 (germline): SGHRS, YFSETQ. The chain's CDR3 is CASSLFGMNTEAFF. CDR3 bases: TGCGCCAGCAGCTTGTTCGGGATGAACACTGAAGCTTTCTTT.

The CDR3 sequence: CASSKGSGSNPRGRVGEQFF. DNA for the CDR3: TGTGCCAGCAGCAAAGGAAGCGGGAGCAATCCCCGCGGGCGTGTGGGGGAGCAGTTCTTC. The rearrangement uses TRBV21-1 and TRBJ2-1; the D call in the table, TRBD2, was not verified against the DNA. TRBV21-1 is labeled a pseudogene. CDR3 length equals 20 residues.

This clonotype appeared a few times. CDR3 loop: CASSLAGPAYEQYF. The CDR3 DNA reads TGCGCCAGCAGCTTGGCCGGGCCTGCCTACGAGCAGTACTTC. V usage is TRBV5-1 and J usage is TRBJ2-7; D gene ambiguous. The CDR3 loop spans 14 amino acids. Germline V CDR1 and CDR2: SGHRS, YFSETQ. V dropped 0 bases and J dropped 2 bases, with 9 bases sitting between them.

As DNA, the CDR3 is TGCGCCAGCAGCTTGGTTCCTAGCGGAGGCACAGATACGCAGTATTTT. It translates to CASSLVPSGGTDTQYF. J is TRBJ2-3 and V is TRBV5-1; 7 bases match TRBD2. From germline, CDR1 is SGHRS and CDR2 YFSETQ. This CDR3 contains 16 residues. J lost 1 base, V lost 0 bases, and 5 bases had no gene match.

The CDR3 spells CASSLRGQGWNEQFF. Written as DNA, the CDR3 is TGTGCCAGCAGCTTGCGGGGACAGGGATGGAATGAGCAGTTCTTC. The rearrangement links TRBV5-5 to TRBJ2-1; TRBD1 agrees at 9 bases. Trimming took 1 base from V and 7 from J; bases not matched to a gene: 6. This CDR3 has 15 amino acids. Germline V gene data show CDR1 as SGHKS and CDR2 as YYEKEE (reference sequence).

The CDR3 sequence is CSARRTSGSLGTQYF. Written as DNA, the CDR3 is TGCAGTGCTAGAAGAACTAGCGGGAGTCTCGGGACCCAGTACTTC. The chain carries TRBV20-1 and TRBJ2-5; 11 positions agree with TRBD2. The V segment lost 2 bases and the J segment 7 bases; nucleotides outside the gene matches: 9. The germline V gene encodes CDR1 DFQATT and CDR2 SNEGSKA (reference sequence). The CDR3 runs to 15 residues.

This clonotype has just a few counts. CDR3 in DNA: TGTGCCATCAGTAAGACTAGCGGCCTCTACAATGAGCAGTTCTTC. It translates to CAISKTSGLYNEQFF. The rearrangement joins TRBV10-3 to TRBJ2-1; TRBD2 matches at 9 bases. The CDR3 is made up of 15 amino acids. The germline V gene encodes CDR1 ENHRY and CDR2 SYGVKD. V gave up 5 bases and J gave up 3 bases; unmatched junction bases: 5.

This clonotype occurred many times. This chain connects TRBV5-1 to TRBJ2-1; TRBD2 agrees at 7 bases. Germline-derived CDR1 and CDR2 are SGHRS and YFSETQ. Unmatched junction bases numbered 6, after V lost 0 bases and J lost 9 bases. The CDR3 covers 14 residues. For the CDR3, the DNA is TGCGCCAGCAGCTTGGTAACTCCGGGAGGTGAGCAGTTCTTC. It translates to CASSLVTPGGEQFF.

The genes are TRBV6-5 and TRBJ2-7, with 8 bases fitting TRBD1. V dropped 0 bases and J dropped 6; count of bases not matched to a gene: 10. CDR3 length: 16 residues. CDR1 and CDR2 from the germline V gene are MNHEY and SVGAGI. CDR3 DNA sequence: TGTGCCAGCAGTTACTCGATGCGGACAGGGCGTTCCGAGCAGTACTTC. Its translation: CASSYSMRTGRSEQYF.

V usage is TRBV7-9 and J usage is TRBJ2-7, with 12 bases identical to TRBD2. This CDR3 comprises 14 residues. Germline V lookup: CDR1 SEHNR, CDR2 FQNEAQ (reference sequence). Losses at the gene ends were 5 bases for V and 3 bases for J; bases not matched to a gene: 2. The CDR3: CASSELAGGYEQYF. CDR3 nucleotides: TGTGCCAGCAGCGAACTAGCGGGAGGCTACGAGCAGTACTTC.

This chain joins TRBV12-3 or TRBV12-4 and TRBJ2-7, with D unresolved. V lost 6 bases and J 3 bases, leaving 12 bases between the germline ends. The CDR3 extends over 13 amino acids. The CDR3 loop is CASSPESLYEQYF. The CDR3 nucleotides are TGTGCCAGCAGCCCCGAGTCGCTCTACGAGCAGTACTTC.

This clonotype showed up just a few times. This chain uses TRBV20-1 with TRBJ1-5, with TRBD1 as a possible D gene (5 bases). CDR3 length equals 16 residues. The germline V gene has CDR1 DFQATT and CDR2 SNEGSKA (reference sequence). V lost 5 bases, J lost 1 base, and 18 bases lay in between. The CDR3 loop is CSALETSGTSNQPQHF. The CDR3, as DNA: TGCAGTGCTCTCGAGACCTCAGGGACCAGCAATCAGCCCCAGCATTTT.

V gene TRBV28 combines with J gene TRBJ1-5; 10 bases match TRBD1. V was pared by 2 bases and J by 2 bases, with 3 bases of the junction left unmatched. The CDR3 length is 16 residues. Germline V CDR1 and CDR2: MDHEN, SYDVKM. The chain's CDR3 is CASSLTGQGGNQPQHF. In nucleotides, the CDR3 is TGTGCCAGCAGTTTAACCGGACAGGGGGGCAATCAGCCCCAGCATTTT.

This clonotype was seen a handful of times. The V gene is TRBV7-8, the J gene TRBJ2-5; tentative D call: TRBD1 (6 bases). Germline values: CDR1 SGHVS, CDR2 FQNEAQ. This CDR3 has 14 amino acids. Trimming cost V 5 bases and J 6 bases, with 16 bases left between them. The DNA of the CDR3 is TGTGCCAGCAGCCAACCACAGGGTCGGAAGACCCAGTACTTC. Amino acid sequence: CASSQPQGRKTQYF.

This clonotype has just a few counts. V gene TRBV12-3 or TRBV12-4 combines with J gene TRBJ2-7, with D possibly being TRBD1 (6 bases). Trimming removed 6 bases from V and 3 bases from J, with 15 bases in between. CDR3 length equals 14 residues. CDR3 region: CASRSGDISYEQYF. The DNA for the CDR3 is TGTGCCAGCAGGTCAGGGGACATTAGCTACGAGCAGTACTTC.

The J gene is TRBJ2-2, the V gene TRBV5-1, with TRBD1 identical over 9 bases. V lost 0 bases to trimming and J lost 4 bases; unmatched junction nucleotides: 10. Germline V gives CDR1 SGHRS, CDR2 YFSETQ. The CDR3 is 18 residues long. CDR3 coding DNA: TGCGCCAGCAGCTTGGTTATTTTGGGACAGGGAGTCACCGGGGAGCTGTTTTTT. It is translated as CASSLVILGQGVTGELFF.

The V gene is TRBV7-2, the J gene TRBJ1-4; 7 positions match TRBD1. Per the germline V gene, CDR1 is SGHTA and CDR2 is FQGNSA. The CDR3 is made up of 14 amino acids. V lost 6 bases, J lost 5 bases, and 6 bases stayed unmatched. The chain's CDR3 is CASSTQGVNEKLFF. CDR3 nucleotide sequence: TGTGCCAGCAGTACCCAGGGGGTAAATGAAAAACTGTTTTTT.

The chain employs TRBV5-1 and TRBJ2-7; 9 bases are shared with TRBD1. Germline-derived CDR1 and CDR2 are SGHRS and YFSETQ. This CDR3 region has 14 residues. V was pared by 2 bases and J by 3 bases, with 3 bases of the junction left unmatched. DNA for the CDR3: TGCGCCAGCAGCTTTGGGGACAGGGACTACGAGCAGTACTTC. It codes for CASSFGDRDYEQYF.

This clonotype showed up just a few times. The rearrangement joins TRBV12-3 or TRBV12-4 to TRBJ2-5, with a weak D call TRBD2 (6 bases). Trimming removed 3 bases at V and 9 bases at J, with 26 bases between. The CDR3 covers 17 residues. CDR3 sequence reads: CASSLVLARKKAAAQYF. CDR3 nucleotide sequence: TGTGCCAGCAGTTTGGTTCTAGCGCGAAAAAAAGCGGCGGCCCAGTACTTC.

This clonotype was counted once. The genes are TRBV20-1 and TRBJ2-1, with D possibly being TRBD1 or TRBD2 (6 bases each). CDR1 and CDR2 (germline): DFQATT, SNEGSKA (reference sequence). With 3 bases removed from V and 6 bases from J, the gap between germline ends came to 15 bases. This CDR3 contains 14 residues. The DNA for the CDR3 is TGCAGTGCTAGTGAGGGGGAGGATATCAATGAGCAGTTCTTC. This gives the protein CSASEGEDINEQFF.

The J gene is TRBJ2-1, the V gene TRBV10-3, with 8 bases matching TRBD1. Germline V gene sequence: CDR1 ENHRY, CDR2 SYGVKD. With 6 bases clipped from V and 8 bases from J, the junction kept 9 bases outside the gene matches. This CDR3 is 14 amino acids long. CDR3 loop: CAIRKGDRIDEQFF. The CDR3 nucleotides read TGTGCCATCAGGAAAGGGGACAGGATCGATGAGCAGTTCTTC.

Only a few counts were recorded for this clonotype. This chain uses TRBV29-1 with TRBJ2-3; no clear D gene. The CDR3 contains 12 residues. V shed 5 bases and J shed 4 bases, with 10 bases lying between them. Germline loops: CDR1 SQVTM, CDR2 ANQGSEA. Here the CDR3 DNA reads TGCAGCGTTTGGCGAGGTGCAGATACGCAGTATTTT. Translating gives CSVWRGADTQYF.

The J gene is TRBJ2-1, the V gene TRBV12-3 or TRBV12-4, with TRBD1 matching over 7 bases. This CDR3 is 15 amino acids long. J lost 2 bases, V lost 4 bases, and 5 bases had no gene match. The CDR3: CASSSGRGTYNEQFF. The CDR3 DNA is TGTGCCAGCAGTTCGGGCAGGGGGACCTACAATGAGCAGTTCTTC.

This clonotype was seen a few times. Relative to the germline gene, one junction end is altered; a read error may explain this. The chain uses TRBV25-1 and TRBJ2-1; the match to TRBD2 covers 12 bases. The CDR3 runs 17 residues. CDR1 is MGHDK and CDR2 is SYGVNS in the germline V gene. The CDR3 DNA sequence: TGTGCCAGCAGAGAATCGACTAGCGGGAGATCCTACAATGAGCAGTTCTTC. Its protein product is CASRESTSGRSYNEQFF.

Here the CDR3 DNA reads TGTGCCAGCAGTACGGTCCAAGAGACCCAGTACTTC. Translated, it gives CASSTVQETQYF. The chain couples TRBV2 to TRBJ2-5; D remains unclear. The ends were cut back, 5 bases at V and 1 base at J, with 5 bases in the middle. The CDR3 loop spans 12 amino acids. Germline loops: CDR1 SNHLY, CDR2 FYNNEI.

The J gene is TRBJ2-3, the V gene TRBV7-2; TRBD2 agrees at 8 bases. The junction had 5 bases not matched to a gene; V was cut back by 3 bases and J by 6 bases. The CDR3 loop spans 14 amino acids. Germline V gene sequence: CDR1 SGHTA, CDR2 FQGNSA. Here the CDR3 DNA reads TGTGCCAGCAGCTTTTCCAGCGGGAGTGATACGCAGTATTTT. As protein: CASSFSSGSDTQYF.

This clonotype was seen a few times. CDR3 sequence (DNA): TGCAGTGCTGATCGTTTTGGAAACACCATATATTTT. It translates to CSADRFGNTIYF. This chain links TRBV20-1 with TRBJ1-3; D gene ambiguous. V lost 5 bases, J lost 3 bases, and 8 bases lay in between. Looked up from germline, CDR1 is DFQATT and CDR2 is SNEGSKA (reference sequence). This CDR3 has 12 amino acids.

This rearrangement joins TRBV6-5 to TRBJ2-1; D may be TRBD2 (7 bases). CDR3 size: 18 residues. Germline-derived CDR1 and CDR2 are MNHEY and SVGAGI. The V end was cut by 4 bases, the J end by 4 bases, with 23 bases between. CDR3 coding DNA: TGTGCCAGCAGTTCCCTAAAGAGGGGGGGCGTTAGGTACAATGAGCAGTTCTTC. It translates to CASSSLKRGGVRYNEQFF.